This is a list of T cell receptor beta chains from one sample in a study of cytomegalovirus exposure and HLA in healthy donors. Here immunoSEQ multiplex PCR was the method, and the copy in TCRdb shows in-frame clones only, minus some. The sample has some 160,000 clones; roughly 82% are singletons. The sequenced sample consisted of PBMCs. The receptors here all came from a woman in her 50s in good health and CMV-seronegative. Both conserved end residues are trimmed from each CDR3.

>TRBJ2-1|TRBV27
ASTAGTSGHNEQF
>TRBJ1-2|TRBV2
ASIPQGDGYT
>TRBJ2-5|TRBV5-4
ASSTTSGETQY
>TRBJ2-7|TRBV7-9
ASSFAGTSESGEQY
>TRBJ2-3|TRBV12-5
ASGFSSGSPTDTQY
>TRBJ2-1|TRBV10-3
AIRPGLGYNEQF
>TRBJ2-3|TRBV9
ASSVAVGGAGGDTQY
>TRBJ1-2|TRBV9
ASSVEAGINYGYT
>TRBJ1-5|TRBV2
ASRRNAGSNQPQH
>TRBJ1-4|TRBV29-1
SVWTGWNEKLF
>TRBJ2-7|TRBV10-2
ASRQGGDLSEQY
>TRBJ2-5|TRBV5-1
ASSTGLQETQY
>TRBJ2-5|TRBV28
ASREAKRGAAETQY
>TRBJ2-6|TRBV7-8
ASSRTGTHSGANVLT
>TRBJ2-6|TRBV21-1
ASSKGQEGSGANVLT
>TRBJ1-1|TRBV9
ASSVDPLRNTEAF
>TRBJ2-7|TRBV9
ASSVGGLSSYEQY
>TRBJ2-3|TRBV28
ASNLRSDTQY
>TRBJ2-3|TRBV9
ASSVGLGDRGTDTQY
>TRBJ1-1|TRBV15
ATSRDPGVNTEAF
>TRBJ2-7|TRBV5-6
ASSLPRQGSYEQY
>TRBJ2-3|TRBV5-1
ASSIALGRTDTQY
>TRBJ1-5|TRBV29-1
SVVQGVDQPQH
>TRBJ1-4|TRBV4-3
ASSQGRSRDTKKLF
>TRBJ2-1|TRBV11-2
ASTLAGSYNEQF
>TRBJ1-1|TRBV6-6
ASEDRKSFSEAF
>TRBJ2-7|TRBV10-3
AISDSTGAEQY
>TRBJ1-2|TRBV5-4
ASSIPGYNYGYT
>TRBJ1-2|TRBV28
ASSSKGAVPYGYT
>TRBJ2-1|TRBV7-2
ASSLAKGLAGLGNEQF
>TRBJ1-5|TRBV4-1
ASSQQQGANQPQH
>TRBJ1-6|TRBV2
ASSESGSVGIYNSPLH
>TRBJ2-2|TRBV9
ASSTLGTSGLTGELF
>TRBJ2-1|TRBV5-1
ASSWGPRVTENNEQF
>TRBJ2-1|TRBV7-2
ASSLAGTRGNNEQF
>NA|TRBV15
ATSRVGAGESYEQY